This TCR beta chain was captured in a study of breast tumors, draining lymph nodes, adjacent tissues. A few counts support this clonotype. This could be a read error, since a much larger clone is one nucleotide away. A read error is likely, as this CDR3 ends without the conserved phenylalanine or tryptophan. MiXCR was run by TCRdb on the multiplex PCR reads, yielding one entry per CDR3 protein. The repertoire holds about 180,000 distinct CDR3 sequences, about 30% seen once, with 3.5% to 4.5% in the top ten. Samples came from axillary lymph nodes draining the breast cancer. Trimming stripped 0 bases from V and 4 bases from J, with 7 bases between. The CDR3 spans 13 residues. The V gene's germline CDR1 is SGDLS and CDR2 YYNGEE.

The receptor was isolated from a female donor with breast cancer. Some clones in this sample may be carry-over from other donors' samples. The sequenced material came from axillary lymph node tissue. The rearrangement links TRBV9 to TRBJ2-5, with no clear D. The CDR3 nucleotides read TGTGCCAGCAGCGTAGTGCCTAGAGAGACCCAGTACTCC. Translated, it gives CASSVVPRETQYS.